The sample holds one count of the clone carrying this T cell receptor (beta chain). The sample originates from a study of human T cells and chemical hapten exposure. Background on the study: Patch tests applied 0.01% DPC to the upper back and were scored after 6 days. Patients having alopecia areata, totalis or universalis were mostly female.

Time point meaning: patch test 2, 6 weeks after DPC sensitization. Noted treatment: therapeutic diphenylcyclopropenone sensitization with weekly scalp DPC. Germline V lookup: CDR1 SGHTA, CDR2 FQGNSA. This CDR3 has 12 amino acids. Trimming left V 8 bases short and J 5 bases short, with 12 bases between. Library preparation tagged each individual cDNA molecule with a unique molecular identifier. TCRdb analysed the RACE reads with MiXCR anew, one entry per CDR3 protein. The sample yields nearly 55,000 distinct CDR3 sequences, more than 9% seen once. The sequence came from a woman aged 45-59 years with alopecia areata. Some clones in this sample may be carry-over from other donors' samples. The chain combines TRBV7-2 with TRBJ2-5; D unclear. The sample was whole blood, taken in connection with sensitization to the hapten diphenylcyclopropenone (DPC). The CDR3 region has the DNA TGTGCCAGCTCCACGGTAAAGGAGACCCAGTACTTC. It yields the protein CASSTVKETQYF.